This entry is about one T cell receptor (beta chain). Its antigen remains unidentified. This record comes from a study of radiotherapy plus CTLA-4 blockade in lung cancer. Study findings and constraints: Clones derived from tumor TCRs expanded in blood after radiotherapy plus ipilimumab.

CDR1 is SGHNT, CDR2 YYREEE, per germline (reference sequence). After removal of 3 bases from V and 4 bases from J, the junction contained 3 bases not matched to a gene. The CDR3 loop spans 14 amino acids. This table comes from immunoSEQ multiplex PCR, and its TCRdb copy is limited to in-frame clones, with some not included. Among more than 75,000 clones listed, 85% to 90% were seen once. Participants had chemo-refractory metastatic non-small-cell lung cancer and were treated with focal radiation plus ipilimumab CTLA-4 blockade. This clonotype was obtained from a human donor with non-small cell lung cancer who had stable disease on radiotherapy plus ipilimumab. Sample: peripheral blood, taken from a patient treated with radiotherapy plus ipilimumab. The chain recombines TRBV5-4 with TRBJ1-4; 7 positions match TRBD1. The DNA of the CDR3 is TGTGCCAGCAGCTCCGGGACAGTTAATGAAAAACTGTTTTTT. This sequence encodes CASSSGTVNEKLFF. Complete variable domain (other parts from reference TRBV5-4 and TRBJ1-4): ETGVTQSPTHLIKTRGQQVTLRCSSQSGHNTVSWYQQALGQGPQFIFQYYREEENGRGNFPPRFSGLQFPNYSSELNVNALELDDSALYLCASSSGTVNEKLFFGSGTQLSVL.